This T cell receptor (beta chain) was recorded in a study of early T cells in non-severe SARS-CoV-2 infection. About the study: Sequencing used unsorted whole-blood bulk RNA, so chains lack pairing.

This clonotype was seen at least ten times. The antigen is not known. Attachment of unique molecular identifiers was made to individual cDNA molecules. TCRdb re-derived calls from the 5' RACE reads in MiXCR, one entry per CDR3 protein. The data show 30,000 or so distinct CDR3 sequences, roughly 4.3% seen once. This CDR3 is 17 amino acids long. CDR1 is LGHNA and CDR2 is YNFKEQ in the germline V gene. V was clipped by 3 bases and J by 2 bases; unmatched bases: 7. Whole-study results and caveats: In VDJdb matching, anti-spike CD8 responses were favored while private and CD4 specificities went missing.

This sequence joins TRBV4-2 and TRBJ2-7, with TRBD2 matching 13 bases. Sequenced input: whole blood. The TCR comes from an adult who was a healthcare worker with PCR-confirmed SARS-CoV-2 infection or an uninfected control (not recorded which). The DNA of the CDR3 is TGTGCCAGCAGCCACCGACTAGCGGGAGGAGGCGCCTACGAGCAGTACTTC. Translated: CASSHRLAGGGAYEQYF.